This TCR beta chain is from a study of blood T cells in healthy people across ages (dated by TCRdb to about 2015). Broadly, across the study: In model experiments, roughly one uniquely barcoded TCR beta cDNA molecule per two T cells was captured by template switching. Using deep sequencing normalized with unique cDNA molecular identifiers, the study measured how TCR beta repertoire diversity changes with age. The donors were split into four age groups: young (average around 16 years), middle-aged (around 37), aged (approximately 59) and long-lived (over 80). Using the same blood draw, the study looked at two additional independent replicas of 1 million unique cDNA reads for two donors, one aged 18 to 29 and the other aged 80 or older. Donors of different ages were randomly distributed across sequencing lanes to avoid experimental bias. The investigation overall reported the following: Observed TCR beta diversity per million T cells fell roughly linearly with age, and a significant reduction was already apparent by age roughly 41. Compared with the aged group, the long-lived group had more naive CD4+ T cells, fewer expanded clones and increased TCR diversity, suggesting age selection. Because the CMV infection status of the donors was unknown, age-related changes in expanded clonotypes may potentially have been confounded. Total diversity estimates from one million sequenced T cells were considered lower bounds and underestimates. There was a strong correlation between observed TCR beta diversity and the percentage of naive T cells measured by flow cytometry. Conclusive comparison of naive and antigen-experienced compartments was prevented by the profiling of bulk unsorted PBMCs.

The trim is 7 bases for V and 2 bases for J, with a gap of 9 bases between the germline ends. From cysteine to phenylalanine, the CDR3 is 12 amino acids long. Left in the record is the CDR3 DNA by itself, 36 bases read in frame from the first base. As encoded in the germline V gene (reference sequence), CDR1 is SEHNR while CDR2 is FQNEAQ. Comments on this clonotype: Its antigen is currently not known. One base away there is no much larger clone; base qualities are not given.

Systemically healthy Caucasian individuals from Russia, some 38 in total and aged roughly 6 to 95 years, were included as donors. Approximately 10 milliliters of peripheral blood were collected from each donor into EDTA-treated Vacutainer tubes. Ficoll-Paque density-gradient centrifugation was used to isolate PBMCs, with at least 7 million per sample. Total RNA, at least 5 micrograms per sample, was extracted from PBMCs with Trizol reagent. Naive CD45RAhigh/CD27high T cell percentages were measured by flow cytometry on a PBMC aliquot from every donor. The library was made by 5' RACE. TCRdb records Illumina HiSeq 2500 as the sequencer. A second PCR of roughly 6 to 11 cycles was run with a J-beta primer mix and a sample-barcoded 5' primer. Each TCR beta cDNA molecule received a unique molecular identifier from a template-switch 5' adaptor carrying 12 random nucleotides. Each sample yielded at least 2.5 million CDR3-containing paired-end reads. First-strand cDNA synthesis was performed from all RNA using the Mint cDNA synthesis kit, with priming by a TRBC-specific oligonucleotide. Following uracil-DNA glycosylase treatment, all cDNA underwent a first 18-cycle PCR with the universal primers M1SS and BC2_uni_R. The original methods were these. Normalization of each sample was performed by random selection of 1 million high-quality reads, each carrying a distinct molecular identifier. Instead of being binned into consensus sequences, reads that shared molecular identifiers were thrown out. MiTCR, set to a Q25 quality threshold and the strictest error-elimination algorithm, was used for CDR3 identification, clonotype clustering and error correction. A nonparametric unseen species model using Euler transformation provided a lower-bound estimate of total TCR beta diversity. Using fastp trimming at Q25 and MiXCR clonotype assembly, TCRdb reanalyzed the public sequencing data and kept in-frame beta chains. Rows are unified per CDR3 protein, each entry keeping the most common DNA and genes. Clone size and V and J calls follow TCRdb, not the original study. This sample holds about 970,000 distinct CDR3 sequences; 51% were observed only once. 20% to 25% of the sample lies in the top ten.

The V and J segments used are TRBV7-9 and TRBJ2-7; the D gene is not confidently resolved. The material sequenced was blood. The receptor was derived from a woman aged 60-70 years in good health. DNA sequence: TGTGCCAGCACCGGATCCACCTACGAGCAGTACTTC. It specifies CASTGSTYEQYF.